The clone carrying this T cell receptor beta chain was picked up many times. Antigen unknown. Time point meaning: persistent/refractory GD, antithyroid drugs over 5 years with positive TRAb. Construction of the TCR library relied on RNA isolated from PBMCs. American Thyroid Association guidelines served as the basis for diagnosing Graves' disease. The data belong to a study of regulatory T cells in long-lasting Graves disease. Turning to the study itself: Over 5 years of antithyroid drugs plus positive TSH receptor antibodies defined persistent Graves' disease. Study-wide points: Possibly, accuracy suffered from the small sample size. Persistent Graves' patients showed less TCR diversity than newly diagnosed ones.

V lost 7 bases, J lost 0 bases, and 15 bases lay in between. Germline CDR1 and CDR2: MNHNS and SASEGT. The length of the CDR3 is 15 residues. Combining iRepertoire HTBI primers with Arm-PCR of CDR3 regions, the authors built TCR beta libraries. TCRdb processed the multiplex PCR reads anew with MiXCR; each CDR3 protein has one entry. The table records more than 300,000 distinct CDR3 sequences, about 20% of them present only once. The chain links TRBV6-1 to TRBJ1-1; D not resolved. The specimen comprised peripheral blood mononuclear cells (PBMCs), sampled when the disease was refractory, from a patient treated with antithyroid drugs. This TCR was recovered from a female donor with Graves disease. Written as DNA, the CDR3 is TGTGCCAGCACGTCACTCGGCGGCGTGAACACTGAAGCTTTCTTT. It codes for CASTSLGGVNTEAFF.